This T cell receptor beta chain originates from a study of beta chain features in type 1 diabetes. General study findings and limits: Sequencing from cDNA could over-represent high-TCR-expressing cells.

Every bit of the isolated RNA underwent reverse transcription, so sequencing read expressed TCRB transcripts. Sequenced by immunoSEQ multiplex PCR; TCRdb stores in-frame clones only, minus some. The sample lists about 220,000 clones; 11% were seen once. CDR3 length equals 15 residues. The V gene's germline CDR1 is SGHAT and CDR2 FQDESV (reference sequence). V was cut by 3 bases and J by 2 bases, with 13 bases left in between. This clone was counted only a few times. Its target is unknown. The TCR was taken from a man in his late teens or twenties in good health. Sequenced sample: central memory CD4+ T cells from blood. The chain joins TRBV11-1 to TRBJ2-5; the D call may be TRBD1 or TRBD2 (5 bases each). The CDR3 spells CASSFWGKAQETQYF. DNA for the CDR3: TGTGCCAGCAGCTTTTGGGGGAAAGCACAAGAGACCCAGTACTTC.